This T cell receptor beta chain was recovered during a study of T cells after yellow fever vaccination. General study points: Although the secondary response was weaker, it peaked faster, at day 5 versus 15. Booster samples showed a return of most primary-vaccination clones (under 98% CD4, 80% to 90% CD8). From the bulk population, abundant clonotypes could contaminate and appear within FACS-sorted repertoires.

The TCR cDNA carried a universal primer site and UMIs from 5'RACE template switching. MiXCR, run by TCRdb on the 5' RACE reads, gives a single entry per CDR3 protein. Of around 310,000 distinct CDR3 sequences in the sample, over 8% were seen once. As concerns this clonotype: Its specificity is not known.

Unmatched junction bases numbered 5, after V lost 2 bases and J lost 1 base. The length of the CDR3 is 16 residues. The specimen was PBMCs, collected on the day of the first yellow fever vaccination. The source is a man aged 18 to 30 who received the YFV17D yellow fever vaccine. The V gene is TRBV12-3 or TRBV12-4, the J gene TRBJ1-5; 7 nucleotides align to TRBD1. In nucleotides, the CDR3 is TGTGCCAGCAGTTTATCCAGGGGGAGAAGCAATCAGCCCCAGCATTTT. Its translation is CASSLSRGRSNQPQHF.